These 3 T cell receptor beta chains came from one sample sequenced in a study of monozygotic twins with inflammatory bowel disease. TCRdb derives one entry per CDR3 protein from the 5' RACE reads, leaving out DNA. This sample lists 110,000 or so distinct CDR3 sequences; its ten largest clones have roughly an eighth. Sequenced material: blood. The receptor set was obtained from a human donor with ulcerative colitis or Crohn's disease, or a healthy co-twin of an affected twin (not recorded which).

The rearrangement uses TRBV5-1 and TRBJ2-2. The CDR3 totals 15 residues. CDR1 is SGHRS and CDR2 is YFSETQ in the germline V gene. The CDR3 region is CASSLVGSNTGELFF.

CDR3 sequence reads: CASSFSREGTEAFF. The chain recombines TRBV12-3 or TRBV12-4 with TRBJ1-1. This CDR3 comprises 14 residues.

The chain uses TRBV5-1 and TRBJ2-5. This CDR3 region has 13 residues. Germline assignment: CDR1 SGHRS and CDR2 YFSETQ. The CDR3: CASSLYTQETQYF. Full variable domain (outside the CDR3, taken from reference TRBV5-1 and TRBJ2-5): KAGVTQTPRYLIKTRGQQVTLSCSPISGHRSVSWYQQTPGQGLQFLFEYFSETQRNKGNFPGRFSGRQFSNSRSEMNVSTLELGDSALYLCASSLYTQETQYFGPGTRLLVL.